Below, one T cell receptor (beta chain) is given with its context. Its antigen is currently unknown. The same CDR3 can be traced to other DNA sequences in this sample. The sample comes from a study of graft-versus-host responses after intestinal transplantation. On the study more broadly: Recipients underwent multivisceral, liver-intestinal, or isolated intestinal transplants. Among the recipients, all got anti-thymocyte globulin induction and then tacrolimus and steroids for about 3 years.

General study findings and limits: Elevated graft-versus-host to host-versus-graft clonal ratios in allografts were recorded for patients with graft-donor T cell macrochimerism. With peak circulating GvH clone levels came an association with early post-transplant HvG declines.

Measured with immunoSEQ multiplex PCR; TCRdb has only the in-frame clones, and not every one. The top ten clones hold 1% to 1.5% of a sample with around 97,000 clones, approximately 94% of them seen once. Germline loops: CDR1 MGHRA, CDR2 YSYEKL. Trimming cost V 0 bases and J 5 bases, with 13 bases left between them. The CDR3 has 15 residues. The clonotype comes from a human donor who received an intestinal transplant. Here the sequenced sample was unstimulated CD8+ T cells sorted from spleen or lymph node cells, taken before intestinal transplant. The rearrangement joins TRBV4-1 to TRBJ2-5; perhaps D is TRBD1 or TRBD2 (5 bases each). The CDR3 DNA reads TGCGCCAGCAGCCAAGACGGAGGTTGGGGCGAGACCCAGTACTTC. Protein product: CASSQDGGWGETQYF.